Listed below are T cell receptor beta chains from one sample, sequenced in a study of blood T cells in healthy people across ages. From the 5' RACE reads, TCRdb called clonotypes with MiXCR, one entry per CDR3 protein. The sample carries approximately 760,000 distinct CDR3 sequences, around 25% recorded once. The same specimen was also included in a second study, on T cells of mothers and their children.

The material sequenced was blood. The receptors shown here come from a boy aged 10-17 years in good health. Each CDR3 is given with its conserved first and last residue. The D gene is left open where the match is weak. Expanded clones are given a class, and other clones once, few, many or no size at all.

D	J	V	size	DNA	CDR3
NA	TRBJ2-7	TRBV9	NA	TGTGCCAGCAACTTAGGAGGAGGCAGCTCCTACGAGCAGTACTTC	CASNLGGGSSYEQYF
TRBD1	TRBJ2-4	TRBV27	NA	TGTGCCAGCAGTTTATACCCGGACAGGGGGAGTTTAGCCAAAAACATTCAGTACTTC	CASSLYPDRGSLAKNIQYF
NA	TRBJ2-7	TRBV14	NA	TGTACCAGCGTGCCACTAGGCCGGGACGAGCAGTACTTC	CTSVPLGRDEQYF
NA	TRBJ1-1	TRBV12-3/TRBV12-4	NA	TGTGCCAGCAGTGAAATACAGGGCCCGAACACTGAAGCTTTCTTT	CASSEIQGPNTEAFF
NA	TRBJ1-4	TRBV12-3/TRBV12-4	few	TGTGCCAGCAGACCCGGAGCAGCTCGGGAAAAACTGTTTTTT	CASRPGAAREKLFF
NA	TRBJ2-2	TRBV14	few	TGTGCCAGCAGCCAAGTTCGGCAGGGGGAGCTGTTTTTT	CASSQVRQGELFF
TRBD1	TRBJ2-1	TRBV20-1	NA	TGCAGTGCTGACTATGGGACAGGGGACAATGAGCAGTTCTTC	CSADYGTGDNEQFF
NA	TRBJ1-2	TRBV3-1	NA	TGTGCCAGCAGCCGCAACAATCGGGATGATGGCTACACCTTC	CASSRNNRDDGYTF
TRBD1	TRBJ1-4	TRBV4-3	few	TGCGCCAGCAGCCAAGATCCACAGGGGTTCACCACAACTAATGAAAAACTGTTTTTT	CASSQDPQGFTTTNEKLFF
NA	TRBJ1-1	TRBV6-6	NA	TGTGCCAGCAGTTACTCAGGGACGAACACTGAAGCTTTCTTT	CASSYSGTNTEAFF
NA	TRBJ1-2	TRBV5-1	few	TGCGCCAGCAGGAGGGCCCTTCCCGGTAGTGGCTACACCTTC	CASRRALPGSGYTF
TRBD2	TRBJ2-3	TRBV20-1	few	TGCAGTGCTGAGCCCGCTGTCGGGAGGATGGCAGATACGCAGTATTTT	CSAEPAVGRMADTQYF
TRBD2	TRBJ2-7	TRBV28	NA	TGTGCCAGCACCCGGACTAGCGGAGACCTCTACGAGCAGTACTTC	CASTRTSGDLYEQYF
NA	TRBJ1-1	TRBV7-9	few	TGTGCCAGCAGCCTCTCAGTGGAGGCTTTCTTT	CASSLSVEAFF
TRBD2	TRBJ2-1	TRBV5-1	NA	TGCGCCAGCAGCGTGACTAGCAATTCCTACAATGAGCAGTTCTTC	CASSVTSNSYNEQFF
TRBD2	TRBJ2-1	TRBV5-1	NA	TGCGCCAGCAGCCTAGCGGGAGGGCCAGGGTACAATGAGCAGTTCTTC	CASSLAGGPGYNEQFF
TRBD1	TRBJ1-2	TRBV12-3/TRBV12-4	NA	TGTGCCAGCACCAGCACAGGGGATGCCTATGGCTACACCTTC	CASTSTGDAYGYTF
NA	TRBJ1-5	TRBV29-1	few	TGCAGCGTAGGTGATCAGCCCCAGCATTTT	CSVGDQPQHF
TRBD2	TRBJ2-7	TRBV7-3	NA	TGTGCCAGCAGCACCGGGACTAGCGGCCTCTACGAGCAGTACTTC	CASSTGTSGLYEQYF
TRBD2	TRBJ2-7	TRBV4-2	few	TGTGCCAGCAGCCAGGACAGCGGGGGCGATTACGAGCAGTACTTC	CASSQDSGGDYEQYF
NA	TRBJ2-7	TRBV29-1	NA	TGCAGCGTTGGCGGGACGGGGCCCTACGAGCAGTACTTC	CSVGGTGPYEQYF
NA	TRBJ2-7	TRBV7-8	NA	TGTGCCAGCAGCTTAGCCCCGATCTACGAGCAGTACTTC	CASSLAPIYEQYF
NA	TRBJ2-2	TRBV5-1	NA	TGCGCCAGCAGCTTGGAGGGCCCCGTGACCGGGGAGCTGTTTTTT	CASSLEGPVTGELFF
NA	TRBJ2-7	TRBV20-1	few	TGCAGTGCTAGAGATCGAAGGGGCCAGAGCGAGCAGTACTTC	CSARDRRGQSEQYF
TRBD1	TRBJ1-1	TRBV20-1	few	TGCAGTGCCGATCCTCCCGGGGACAGGGGGACCGAAGCTTTCTTT	CSADPPGDRGTEAFF
NA	TRBJ1-1	TRBV10-3	NA	TGTGCCATCGTTGCATTGGGGAACACTGAAGCTTTCTTT	CAIVALGNTEAFF